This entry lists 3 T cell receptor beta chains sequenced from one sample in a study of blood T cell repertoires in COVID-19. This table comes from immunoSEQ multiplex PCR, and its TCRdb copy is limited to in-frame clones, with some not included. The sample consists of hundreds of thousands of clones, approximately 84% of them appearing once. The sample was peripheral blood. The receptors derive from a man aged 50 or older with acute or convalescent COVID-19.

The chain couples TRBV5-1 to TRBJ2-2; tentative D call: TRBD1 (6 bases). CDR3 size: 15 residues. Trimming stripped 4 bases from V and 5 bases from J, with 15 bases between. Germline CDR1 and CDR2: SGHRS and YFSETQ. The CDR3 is CASSTGQSGTGELFF. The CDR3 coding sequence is TGCGCCAGCAGCACTGGACAGTCGGGAACCGGGGAGCTGTTTTTT.

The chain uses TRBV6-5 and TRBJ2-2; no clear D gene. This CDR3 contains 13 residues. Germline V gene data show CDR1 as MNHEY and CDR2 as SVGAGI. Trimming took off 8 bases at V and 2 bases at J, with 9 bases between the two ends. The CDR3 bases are TGTGCCAGCGTAGACACAAACACCGGGGAGCTGTTTTTT. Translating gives CASVDTNTGELFF.

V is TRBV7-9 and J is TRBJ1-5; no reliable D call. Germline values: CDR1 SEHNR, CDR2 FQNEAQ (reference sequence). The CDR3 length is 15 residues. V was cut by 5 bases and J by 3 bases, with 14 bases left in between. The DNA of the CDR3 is TGTGCCAGCAGCCCCGCGGGGTCCTACAATCAGCCCCAGCATTTT. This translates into CASSPAGSYNQPQHF. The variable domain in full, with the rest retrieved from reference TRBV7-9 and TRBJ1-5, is DTGVSQNPRHKITKRGQNVTFRCDPISEHNRLYWYRQTLGQGPEFLTYFQNEAQLEKSRLLSDRFSAERPKGSFSTLEIQRTEQGDSAMYLCASSPAGSYNQPQHFGDGTRLSIL.